The 2 T cell receptor beta chains presented below share a single source sample, sequenced in a study of patients and donors after allogeneic stem cell transplantation. Each CDR3 protein is one row after TCRdb ran MiXCR on the RT-PCR reads. The data contain roughly 940,000 distinct CDR3 sequences, 18% of them seen just once; the ten biggest clones take up roughly 6%. Sequencing was done on a sample of blood, either unsorted or a sorted T cell fraction (not recorded which). The source of these receptors is a human donor who was either an allogeneic HSCT recipient or a stem cell or donor lymphocyte infusion donor (not recorded which). It is not recorded whose cells these are; they may come from a transplant donor.

This clonotype was found a few times. The CDR3 DNA is TGTGCCAGCAGCGTAGCTCTTAGGGGAGCGGCCAACAATGAGCAGTTCTTC. Translation gives CASSVALRGAANNEQFF. The chain combines TRBV9 with TRBJ2-1, with D possibly called TRBD1 or TRBD2 (5 bases each). Germline V gene lookup returns CDR1 SGDLS and CDR2 YYNGEE. V was shortened by 0 bases and J by 5 bases, with 18 bases between the two germline ends. CDR3 length: 17 residues.

This clonotype was counted only a few times. The chain has TRBV6-2 or TRBV6-3 and TRBJ2-3; 11 nucleotides agree with TRBD2. Trimming removed 2 bases from V and 6 bases from J; junction bases left unmatched: 13. This CDR3 has 18 amino acids. Germline lookup yields CDR1 MNHEY and CDR2 SVGEGT. CDR3: CASSYTERLAGGSDTQYF. CDR3 DNA sequence: TGTGCCAGCAGTTACACCGAACGGCTAGCGGGGGGTTCGGATACGCAGTATTTT.